Listed below are T cell receptor beta chains from one sample, sequenced in a study of blood T cell repertoires in COVID-19. Sequenced by immunoSEQ multiplex PCR; TCRdb stores in-frame clones only, minus some. The table shows a few hundred thousand clones, with around 84% occurring only once. The sequenced sample was peripheral blood. Receptor source: a man between 60 and 75 years old with acute or convalescent COVID-19. Both conserved end residues are part of each CDR3. Fields, in order: V gene, J gene, clone size, CDR3 protein. Not every row has a clone size; where given, it reads once, few, many or a size class.

V: TRBV12-5; J: TRBJ2-2; size: NA; CDR3: CASGRDPGAGELFF
V: TRBV6-5; J: TRBJ1-2; size: NA; CDR3: CATRALDSTYGYTF
V: TRBV19; J: TRBJ2-7; size: NA; CDR3: CASSMRDRGSYEQYF
V: TRBV6-2/TRBV6-3; J: TRBJ2-1; size: NA; CDR3: CASSYDRGSYELNEQFF
V: TRBV20-1; J: TRBJ2-2; size: NA; CDR3: CSASPRNTGELFF
V: TRBV5-1; J: TRBJ2-4; size: NA; CDR3: CASSFEAGGPAKNIQYF
V: TRBV6-5; J: TRBJ2-2; size: NA; CDR3: CASSTNTGELFF
V: TRBV18; J: TRBJ2-5; size: NA; CDR3: CASSPLRETQYF
V: TRBV12-1; J: TRBJ2-3; size: few; CDR3: CASRPGTRGDTQYF
V: TRBV5-4; J: TRBJ2-5; size: once; CDR3: CASSLGQGVETQYF
V: TRBV18; J: TRBJ1-5; size: few; CDR3: CASSPSRDRSQPQHF
V: TRBV3-1/TRBV3-2; J: TRBJ1-6; size: NA; CDR3: CASSHAKNSPLHF
V: TRBV18; J: TRBJ1-3; size: NA; CDR3: CASSPSWQGSSGNTIYF
V: TRBV6-5; J: TRBJ2-5; size: NA; CDR3: CASSYDRQNRETQYF
V: TRBV2; J: TRBJ1-3; size: NA; CDR3: CASSEGTAGNTIYF
V: TRBV6-2/TRBV6-3; J: TRBJ1-4; size: NA; CDR3: CASSSIRGADEKLFF
V: TRBV3-1/TRBV3-2; J: TRBJ2-6; size: NA; CDR3: CASSHYGTGGGSGANVLTF
V: TRBV3-1/TRBV3-2; J: TRBJ2-5; size: NA; CDR3: CASSQDRVRETQYF
V: TRBV12-3/TRBV12-4; J: TRBJ1-2; size: NA; CDR3: CASRVGTDYGYTF
V: TRBV19; J: TRBJ2-7; size: NA; CDR3: CASSTYSGGSYEQYF
V: TRBV29-1; J: TRBJ1-1; size: NA; CDR3: CSVTTGTRVNTEAFF
V: TRBV27; J: TRBJ2-7; size: NA; CDR3: CASSRQGSGNEQYF
V: TRBV3-1/TRBV3-2; J: TRBJ2-1; size: NA; CDR3: CASSPAGTSGRGEQFF
V: TRBV2; J: TRBJ2-3; size: NA; CDR3: CASRKGQLPDTQYF
V: TRBV6-2/TRBV6-3; J: TRBJ1-3; size: NA; CDR3: CASSPGGSGNTIYF
V: TRBV7-9; J: TRBJ2-3; size: NA; CDR3: CASSLVASTDTQYF
V: TRBV4-1; J: TRBJ2-1; size: NA; CDR3: CASSQDREQFF
V: TRBV10-3; J: TRBJ1-6; size: NA; CDR3: CAISELGGNSPLHF
V: TRBV19; J: TRBJ1-5; size: NA; CDR3: CASTPTAYSNQPQHF
V: TRBV19; J: TRBJ1-5; size: NA; CDR3: CASSIRSLYQPQHF
V: TRBV7-9; J: TRBJ2-1; size: NA; CDR3: CASSSFLWGREGNEQFF
V: TRBV7-6; J: TRBJ2-1; size: NA; CDR3: CASSTPLTGTTYNEQFF
V: TRBV6-5; J: TRBJ2-5; size: NA; CDR3: CASRPSGGQETQYF
V: TRBV27; J: TRBJ2-1; size: NA; CDR3: CASSRIGTSGFNEQFF
V: TRBV7-9; J: TRBJ2-1; size: NA; CDR3: CASSLGGLAGGSSYNEQFF
V: TRBV5-1; J: TRBJ2-5; size: NA; CDR3: CASSLAGDNPLYQETQYF
V: TRBV29-1; J: TRBJ2-7; size: NA; CDR3: CSASGTGSFEQYF
V: TRBV5-5; J: TRBJ2-7; size: NA; CDR3: CASSLDRVYEQYF
V: TRBV18; J: TRBJ1-2; size: NA; CDR3: CASILGTGEFYGYTF
V: TRBV4-1; J: TRBJ1-1; size: NA; CDR3: CASSHAGTGDTEAFF
V: TRBV7-9; J: TRBJ2-7; size: NA; CDR3: CASSSGQGVSYEQYF